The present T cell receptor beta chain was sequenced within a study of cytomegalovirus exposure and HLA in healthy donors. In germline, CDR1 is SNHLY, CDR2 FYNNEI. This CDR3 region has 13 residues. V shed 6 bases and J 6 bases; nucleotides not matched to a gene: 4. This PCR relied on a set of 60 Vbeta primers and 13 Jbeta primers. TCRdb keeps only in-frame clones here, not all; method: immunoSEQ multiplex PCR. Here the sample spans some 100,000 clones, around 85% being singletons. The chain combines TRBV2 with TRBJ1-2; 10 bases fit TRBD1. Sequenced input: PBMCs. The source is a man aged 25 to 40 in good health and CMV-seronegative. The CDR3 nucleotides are TGTGCCAGCAGGCTGGGACAGGGGAATGGCTACACCTTC. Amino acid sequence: CASRLGQGNGYTF.